This is a list of T cell receptor beta chains from one sample in a study of T cells in Graves' hyperthyroidism and ophthalmopathy. TCRdb redid the calling of the multiplex PCR reads with MiXCR, one entry per CDR3 protein. The sample includes about 400,000 distinct CDR3 sequences, just under 15% of them seen just once. Sequenced sample: blood. The source is a woman in her twenties or thirties with Graves' hyperthyroidism. The CDR3 runs from the conserved cysteine through the conserved F or W. D genes are given only for firm matches. Some rows mark clone size as missing; the rest say once, few, many or name a class of expanded clone.

J gene	V gene	clone size	D gene	CDR3 protein	CDR3 DNA
TRBJ2-7	TRBV11-2	NA	NA	CASSLESGSYEQYF	TGTGCCAGCAGCTTAGAAAGCGGGTCCTACGAGCAGTACTTC
TRBJ1-5	TRBV6-1	NA	NA	CASSQRGFSNQPQHF	TGTGCCAGCAGTCAGCGAGGGTTTAGCAATCAGCCCCAGCATTTT
TRBJ2-1	TRBV9	NA	TRBD1	CASSVNRGPYNEQFF	TGTGCCAGCAGCGTGAACAGGGGGCCCTACAATGAGCAGTTCTTC
TRBJ2-2	TRBV19	NA	NA	CATTLANTGELFF	TGTGCCACAACCTTGGCGAACACCGGGGAGCTGTTTTTT
TRBJ2-7	TRBV20-1	many	TRBD1	CSARDQGAPLGVEQYF	TGCAGTGCTAGAGATCAGGGGGCTCCTCTAGGTGTGGAGCAGTACTTC
TRBJ2-7	TRBV12-3/TRBV12-4	many	NA	CASSPFLAAYEQYF	TGTGCCAGCAGTCCCTTCTTAGCGGCCTACGAGCAGTACTTC
TRBJ2-6	TRBV29-1	few	NA	CSVGNSGTLSGANVLTF	TGCAGCGTTGGGAATTCCGGGACACTTTCTGGGGCCAACGTCCTGACTTTC
TRBJ1-2	TRBV7-3	NA	NA	CASSLDGEDYGYTF	TGTGCCAGCAGCTTAGATGGGGAAGACTATGGCTACACCTTC
TRBJ2-3	TRBV20-1	many	NA	CSASGYADTQYF	TGCAGTGCTAGCGGGTACGCAGATACGCAGTATTTT
TRBJ2-1	TRBV18	NA	TRBD2	CASSPLAGAIYNEQFF	TGTGCCAGCTCACCCCTAGCGGGAGCAATCTACAATGAGCAGTTCTTC
TRBJ2-3	TRBV29-1	many	NA	CSAPGSLITDTQYF	TGCAGCGCCCCGGGAAGCCTGATCACAGATACGCAGTATTTT
TRBJ2-1	TRBV28	many	NA	CASTPGGYNEQFF	TGTGCCAGCACCCCTGGAGGCTACAATGAGCAGTTCTTC
TRBJ1-2	TRBV6-1	few	NA	CASISNYGYTF	TGTGCCAGCATTTCTAACTATGGCTACACCTTC
TRBJ2-5	TRBV5-6	few	NA	CASTLGGILRETQYF	TGTGCCAGCACCTTGGGGGGTATATTAAGAGAGACCCAGTACTTC
TRBJ1-3	TRBV5-1	NA	NA	CASGLAARTSGNTIYF	TGCGCCAGCGGCTTGGCGGCCAGAACCTCTGGAAACACCATATATTTT
TRBJ2-2	TRBV6-1	many	NA	CASSDQLGRELFF	TGTGCCAGCAGTGATCAACTCGGAAGGGAGCTGTTTTTT
TRBJ1-1	TRBV18	few	NA	CASSPQGSDTEAFF	TGTGCCAGCTCACCACAGGGGTCGGACACTGAAGCTTTCTTT
TRBJ2-5	TRBV19	NA	NA	CASTPAGQETQYF	TGTGCCAGTACTCCGGCAGGACAAGAGACCCAGTACTTC
TRBJ1-2	TRBV5-6	NA	NA	CASSLGQWYGYTF	TGTGCCAGCAGCTTGGGACAGTGGTATGGCTACACCTTC
TRBJ2-5	TRBV5-1	many	NA	CASSLGGAQETQYF	TGTGCCAGCAGTTTAGGAGGGGCCCAAGAGACCCAGTACTTC
TRBJ2-3	TRBV20-1	few	TRBD2	CSANSGTGLFPDTQYF	TGCAGTGCAAATAGCGGGACGGGCCTCTTCCCAGATACGCAGTATTTT
TRBJ2-1	TRBV24-1	NA	NA	CATSDGRLFNEQFF	TGTGCCACCAGTGACGGCAGGTTATTCAATGAGCAGTTCTTC
TRBJ1-2	TRBV7-2	few	NA	CASSFTPRDYGYTF	TGTGCCAGCAGCTTTACCCCTCGGGACTATGGCTACACCTTC
TRBJ1-1	TRBV19	NA	NA	CASSIGGPGAEAFF	TGTGCCAGTAGTATCGGGGGCCCAGGCGCTGAAGCTTTCTTT
TRBJ2-1	TRBV20-1	many	NA	CSASSLDYSYNEQFF	TGCAGTGCTAGCTCACTCGACTACTCCTACAATGAGCAGTTCTTC
TRBJ1-1	TRBV14	few	NA	CASSPLGAEAFF	TGTGCCAGCAGCCCGCTGGGCGCTGAAGCTTTCTTT
TRBJ1-4	TRBV28	few	TRBD1	CASSSGTGGWNEKLFF	TGTGCCAGCAGTTCCGGGACAGGGGGTTGGAACGAAAAACTGTTTTTT
TRBJ2-7	TRBV7-8	NA	NA	CASSPGVTAGVSYEQYF	TGTGCCAGCAGCCCCGGGGTTACGGCAGGGGTGTCCTACGAGCAGTACTTC
TRBJ2-2	TRBV12-3/TRBV12-4	few	NA	CASSRGLLANTGELFF	TGTGCCAGCAGCCGGGGACTTCTCGCGAACACCGGGGAGCTGTTTTTT